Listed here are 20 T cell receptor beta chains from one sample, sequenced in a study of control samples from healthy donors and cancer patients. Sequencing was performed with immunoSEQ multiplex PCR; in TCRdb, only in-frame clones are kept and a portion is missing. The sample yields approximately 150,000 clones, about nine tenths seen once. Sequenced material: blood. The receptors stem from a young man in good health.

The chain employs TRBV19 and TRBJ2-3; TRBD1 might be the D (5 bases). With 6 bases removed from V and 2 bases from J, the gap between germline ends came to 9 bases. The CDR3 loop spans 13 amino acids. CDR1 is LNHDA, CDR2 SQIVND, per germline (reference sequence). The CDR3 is CASRRTITDTQYF. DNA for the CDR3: TGTGCCAGTAGGCGGACAATCACAGATACGCAGTATTTT. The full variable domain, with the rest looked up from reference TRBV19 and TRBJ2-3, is DGGITQSPKYLFRKEGQNVTLSCEQNLNHDAMYWYRQDPGQGLRLIYYSQIVNDFQKGDIAEGYSVSREKKESFPLTVTSAQKNPTAFYLCASRRTITDTQYFGPGTRLTVL.

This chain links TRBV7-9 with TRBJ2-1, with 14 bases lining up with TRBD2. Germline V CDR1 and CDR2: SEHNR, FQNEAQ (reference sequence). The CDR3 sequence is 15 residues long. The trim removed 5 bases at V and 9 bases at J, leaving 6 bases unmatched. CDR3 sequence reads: CASSPTSGRAPEQFF. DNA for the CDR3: TGTGCCAGCAGCCCGACTAGCGGGAGGGCCCCTGAGCAGTTCTTC.

The CDR3 sequence is CASSPGQGSSEAFF. The CDR3 DNA reads TGTGCCAGCAGCCCGGGACAGGGTAGTTCTGAAGCTTTCTTT. V gene TRBV13 combines with J gene TRBJ1-1, with 9 bases identical to TRBD1. The CDR3 runs 14 residues. The trim removed 5 bases at V and 6 bases at J, leaving 7 bases unmatched. The germline CDR1 and CDR2 sequences are PRHDT and FYEKMQ (reference sequence).

The chain's CDR3 is CASSPTQDTQYF. DNA of the CDR3: TGTGCCAGCAGCCCCACCCAAGATACGCAGTATTTT. J is TRBJ2-3 and V is TRBV7-3; D remains unclear. CDR1 SGHTA and CDR2 FQGTGA come from the germline V gene. V was shortened by 5 bases and J by 5 bases, with 8 bases between the two germline ends. The CDR3 extends over 12 amino acids. The variable domain in full, completed from reference TRBV7-3 and TRBJ2-3, reads GAGVSQTPSNKVTEKGKYVELRCDPISGHTALYWYRQSLGQGPEFLIYFQGTGAADDSGLPNDRFFAVRPEGSVSTLKIQRTERGDSAVYLCASSPTQDTQYFGPGTRLTVL.

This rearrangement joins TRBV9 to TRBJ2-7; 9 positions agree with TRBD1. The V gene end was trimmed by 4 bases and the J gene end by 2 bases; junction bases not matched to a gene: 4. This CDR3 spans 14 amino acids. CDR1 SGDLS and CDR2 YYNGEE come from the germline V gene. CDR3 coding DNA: TGTGCCAGCAGCTCCGGGACAGGGACCTACGAGCAGTACTTC. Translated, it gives CASSSGTGTYEQYF.

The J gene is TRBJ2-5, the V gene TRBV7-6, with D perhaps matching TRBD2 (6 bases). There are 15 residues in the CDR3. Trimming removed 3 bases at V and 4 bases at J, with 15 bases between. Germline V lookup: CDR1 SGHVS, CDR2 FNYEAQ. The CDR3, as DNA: TGTGCCAGCAGCTTGGGCCTGGGGGGACGAGAGACCCAGTACTTC. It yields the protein CASSLGLGGRETQYF.

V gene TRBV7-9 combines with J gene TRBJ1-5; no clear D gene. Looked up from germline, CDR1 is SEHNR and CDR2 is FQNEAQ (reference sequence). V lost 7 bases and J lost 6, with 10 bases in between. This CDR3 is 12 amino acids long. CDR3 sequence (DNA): TGTGCCAGCAACCCTATCGGTCAGCCCCAGCATTTT. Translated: CASNPIGQPQHF.

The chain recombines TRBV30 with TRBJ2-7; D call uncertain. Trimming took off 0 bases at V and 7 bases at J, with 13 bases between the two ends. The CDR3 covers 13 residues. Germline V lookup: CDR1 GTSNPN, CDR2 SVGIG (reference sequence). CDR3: CAWSVKGRWEQYF. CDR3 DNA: TGTGCCTGGAGTGTTAAGGGAAGGTGGGAGCAGTACTTC. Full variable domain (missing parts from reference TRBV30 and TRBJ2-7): SQTIHQWPATLVQPVGSPLSLECTVEGTSNPNLYWYRQAAGRGLQLLFYSVGIGQISSEVPQNLSASRPQDRQFILSSKKLLLSDSGFYLCAWSVKGRWEQYFGPGTRLTVT.

CDR3 residues: CASSPGLAGVREQYF. Written as DNA, the CDR3 is TGTGCCAGCAGCCCGGGGCTAGCGGGAGTTAGGGAGCAGTACTTC. This chain joins TRBV3-1 (or the pseudogene TRBV3-2) and TRBJ2-7, with 10 bases identical to TRBD2. The germline gives CDR1 LGHDT, CDR2 YNNKEL (reference sequence). V shed 4 bases, J shed 7 bases, and the junction held 10 bases outside the gene matches. The length of the CDR3 is 15 residues.

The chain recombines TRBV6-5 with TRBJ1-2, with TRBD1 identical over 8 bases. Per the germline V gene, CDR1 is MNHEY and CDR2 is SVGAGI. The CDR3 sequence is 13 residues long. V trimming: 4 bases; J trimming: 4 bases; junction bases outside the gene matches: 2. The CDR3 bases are TGTGCCAGCAGTTTACAGGGGGGCTATGGCTACACCTTC. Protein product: CASSLQGGYGYTF.

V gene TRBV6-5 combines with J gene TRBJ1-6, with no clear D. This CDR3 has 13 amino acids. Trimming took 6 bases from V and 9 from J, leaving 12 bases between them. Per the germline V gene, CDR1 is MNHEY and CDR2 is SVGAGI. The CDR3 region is CASRPGVSSPLHF. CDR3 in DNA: TGTGCCAGCAGGCCCGGGGTGAGTTCACCCCTCCACTTT.

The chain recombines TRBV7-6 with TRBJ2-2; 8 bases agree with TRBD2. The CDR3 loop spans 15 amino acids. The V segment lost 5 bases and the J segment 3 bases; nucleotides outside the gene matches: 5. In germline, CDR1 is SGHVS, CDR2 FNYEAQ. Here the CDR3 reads CASSASSGDTGELFF. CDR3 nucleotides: TGTGCCAGCAGCGCTAGTAGCGGGGACACCGGGGAGCTGTTTTTT.

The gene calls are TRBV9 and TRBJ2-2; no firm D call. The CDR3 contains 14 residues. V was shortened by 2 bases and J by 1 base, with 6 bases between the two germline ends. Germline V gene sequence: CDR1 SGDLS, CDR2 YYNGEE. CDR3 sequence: CASSVKGNTGELFF. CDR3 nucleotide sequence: TGTGCCAGCAGCGTTAAAGGGAACACCGGGGAGCTGTTTTTT.

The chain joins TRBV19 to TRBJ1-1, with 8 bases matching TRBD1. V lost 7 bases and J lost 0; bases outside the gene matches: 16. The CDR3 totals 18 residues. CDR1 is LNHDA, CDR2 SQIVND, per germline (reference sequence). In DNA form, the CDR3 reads TGTGCCAGTACTCAGATAAGGGACAGGCGAATTATGAACACTGAAGCTTTCTTT. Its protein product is CASTQIRDRRIMNTEAFF. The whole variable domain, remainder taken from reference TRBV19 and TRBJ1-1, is DGGITQSPKYLFRKEGQNVTLSCEQNLNHDAMYWYRQDPGQGLRLIYYSQIVNDFQKGDIAEGYSVSREKKESFPLTVTSAQKNPTAFYLCASTQIRDRRIMNTEAFFGQGTRLTVV.

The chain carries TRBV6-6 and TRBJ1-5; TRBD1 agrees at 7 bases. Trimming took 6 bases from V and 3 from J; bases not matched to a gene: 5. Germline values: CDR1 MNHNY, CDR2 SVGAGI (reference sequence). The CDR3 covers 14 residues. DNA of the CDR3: TGTGCCAGCAGCGGGACAGCGTACAATCAGCCCCAGCATTTT. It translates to CASSGTAYNQPQHF.

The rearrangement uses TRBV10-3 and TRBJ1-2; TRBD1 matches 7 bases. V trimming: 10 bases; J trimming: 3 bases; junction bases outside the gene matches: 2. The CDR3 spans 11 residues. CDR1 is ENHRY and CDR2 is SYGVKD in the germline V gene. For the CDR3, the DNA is TGTGCCACCCAGGGGGACTATGGCTACACCTTC. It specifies CATQGDYGYTF.

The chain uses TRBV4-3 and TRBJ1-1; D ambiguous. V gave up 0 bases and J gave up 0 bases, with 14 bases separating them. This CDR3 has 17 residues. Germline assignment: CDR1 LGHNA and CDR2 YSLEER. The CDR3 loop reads CASSQDVLRHLNTEAFF. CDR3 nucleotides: TGCGCCAGCAGCCAAGACGTCCTGCGACACTTGAACACTGAAGCTTTCTTT.

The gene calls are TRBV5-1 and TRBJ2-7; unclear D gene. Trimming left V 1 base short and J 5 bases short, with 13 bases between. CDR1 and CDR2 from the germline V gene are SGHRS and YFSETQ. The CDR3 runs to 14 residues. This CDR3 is CASSLKRPWNEQYF. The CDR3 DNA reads TGCGCCAGCAGCTTGAAGCGACCCTGGAACGAGCAGTACTTC.

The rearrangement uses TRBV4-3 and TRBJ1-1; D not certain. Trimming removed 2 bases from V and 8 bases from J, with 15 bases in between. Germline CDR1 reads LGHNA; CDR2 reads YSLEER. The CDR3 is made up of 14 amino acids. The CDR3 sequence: CASSQRTGPGEAFF. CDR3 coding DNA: TGCGCCAGCAGCCAAAGAACCGGACCGGGGGAAGCTTTCTTT.

CDR3 sequence: CASSIVGQGTEAFF. The DNA of the CDR3 is TGTGCCAGTAGTATAGTCGGCCAAGGGACTGAAGCTTTCTTT. The V gene is TRBV19, the J gene TRBJ1-1; D gene ambiguous. The CDR3 loop spans 14 amino acids. Looked up from germline, CDR1 is LNHDA and CDR2 is SQIVND (reference sequence). V lost 1 base and J 5 bases, leaving 11 bases between the germline ends.